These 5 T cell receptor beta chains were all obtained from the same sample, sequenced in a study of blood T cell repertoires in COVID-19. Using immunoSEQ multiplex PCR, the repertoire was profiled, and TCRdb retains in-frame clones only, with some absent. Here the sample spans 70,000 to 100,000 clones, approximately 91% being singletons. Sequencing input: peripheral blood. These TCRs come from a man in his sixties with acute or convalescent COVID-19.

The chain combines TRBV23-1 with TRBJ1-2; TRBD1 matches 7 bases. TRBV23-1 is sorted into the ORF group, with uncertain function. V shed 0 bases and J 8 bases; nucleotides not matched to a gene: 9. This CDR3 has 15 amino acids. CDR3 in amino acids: CASSQSGTEPLGYTF. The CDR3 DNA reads TGCGCCAGCAGTCAATCGGGGACAGAACCTCTGGGCTACACCTTC.

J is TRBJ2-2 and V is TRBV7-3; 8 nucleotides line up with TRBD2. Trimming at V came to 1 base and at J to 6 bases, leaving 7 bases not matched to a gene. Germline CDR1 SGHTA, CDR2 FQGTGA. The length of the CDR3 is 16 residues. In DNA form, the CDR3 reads TGTGCCAGCAGCTTAAATGGAGCGGGAGTGGCCGGGGAGCTGTTTTTT. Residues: CASSLNGAGVAGELFF.

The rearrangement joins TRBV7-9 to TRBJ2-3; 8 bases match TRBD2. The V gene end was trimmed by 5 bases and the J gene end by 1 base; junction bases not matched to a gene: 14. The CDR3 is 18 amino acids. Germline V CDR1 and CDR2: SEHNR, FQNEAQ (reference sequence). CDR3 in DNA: TGTGCCAGCAGCCCGAGTACGCGGGGGGACATAGGCACAGATACGCAGTATTTT. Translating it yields CASSPSTRGDIGTDTQYF.

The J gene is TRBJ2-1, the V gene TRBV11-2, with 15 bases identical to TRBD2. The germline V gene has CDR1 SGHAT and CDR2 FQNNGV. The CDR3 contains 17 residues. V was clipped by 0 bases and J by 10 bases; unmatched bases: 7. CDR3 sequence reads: CASSLDLGTSGRREQFF. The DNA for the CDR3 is TGTGCCAGCAGCTTAGATCTCGGGACTAGCGGGAGGAGGGAGCAGTTCTTC.

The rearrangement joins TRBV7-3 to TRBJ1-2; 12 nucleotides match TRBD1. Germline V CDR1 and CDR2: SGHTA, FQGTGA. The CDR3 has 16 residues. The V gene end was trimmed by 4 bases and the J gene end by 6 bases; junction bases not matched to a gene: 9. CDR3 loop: CASSSLGTGGPNGYTF. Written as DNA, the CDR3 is TGTGCCAGCAGCTCTCTAGGGACAGGGGGCCCAAATGGCTACACCTTC.